Below are 22 T cell receptor beta chains sequenced from a single sample in a study of T cells in Graves' hyperthyroidism and ophthalmopathy. There were TCR beta CDR3 regions amplified from RNA transcripts. First-round RT-PCR targeting the TCR CDR3 was performed with the HTBI primer set. TCRdb recomputed calls from the multiplex PCR reads with MiXCR, one row per CDR3 protein. The data contain about 400,000 distinct CDR3 sequences, roughly 25% of them seen just once; the ten biggest clones take up about 70%. The sequenced sample was blood. The receptors shown here come from a man aged 50 to 60 with Graves' hyperthyroidism.

In its sample, this clonotype was seen many times. The chain has TRBV5-1 and TRBJ1-1; D is uncertain. Between the trimmed V and J ends, which lost 4 bases and 0 bases, there was a span of 10 bases. This CDR3 region has 14 residues. The V gene's germline CDR1 is SGHRS and CDR2 YFSETQ. CDR3 DNA sequence: TGCGCCAGCAGCCTTAAGGGAATGAACACTGAAGCTTTCTTT. Translating gives CASSLKGMNTEAFF.

This clonotype was found many times. The chain is built from TRBV28 and TRBJ2-5; 8 bases are shared with TRBD2. With 2 bases clipped from V and 2 bases from J, the junction kept 7 bases outside the gene matches. Germline CDR1 MDHEN, CDR2 SYDVKM. This CDR3 region has 16 residues. CDR3: CASSLTSGRRQETQYF. The DNA for the CDR3 is TGTGCCAGCAGTTTAACCAGCGGGAGAAGGCAAGAGACCCAGTACTTC.

This clonotype was found a few times. The gene calls are TRBV27 and TRBJ1-2; D not certain. The CDR3 runs to 14 residues. The V end lost 3 bases, the J end lost 1 base, and 9 bases lay between the germline ends. Germline V gene sequence: CDR1 MNHEY, CDR2 SMNVEV (reference sequence). Written as DNA, the CDR3 is TGTGCCAGCAGTTTGACCCCTCGTAACTATGGCTACACCTTC. Protein sequence: CASSLTPRNYGYTF.

This clonotype was recorded only once. The chain is built from TRBV5-4 and TRBJ2-1; a weak D match, TRBD2 (5 bases). The CDR3 runs 15 residues. The V gene's germline CDR1 is SGHNT and CDR2 YYREEE (reference sequence). Trimming cost V 0 bases and J 4 bases, with 11 bases left between them. CDR3 region: CASSLVGSEYNEQFF. CDR3 DNA sequence: TGTGCCAGCAGCTTGGTAGGTAGCGAGTACAATGAGCAGTTCTTC.

This chain connects TRBV7-9 to TRBJ2-1; TRBD2 matches at 12 bases. Trimming removed 2 bases from V and 10 bases from J; junction bases left unmatched: 3. Germline lookup yields CDR1 SEHNR and CDR2 FQNEAQ (reference sequence). This CDR3 has 14 residues. For the CDR3, the DNA is TGTGCCAGCAGCTTACTAGCGGGAGGGTCGGAGCAGTTCTTC. This translates into CASSLLAGGSEQFF.

The gene calls are TRBV6-1 and TRBJ1-1, with 12 positions matching TRBD1. With V trimmed by 6 bases and J by 4 bases, 6 bases remained unmatched. Per germline, CDR1 MNHNS and CDR2 SASEGT. This CDR3 comprises 15 residues. CDR3 nucleotide sequence: TGTGCCAGCAGGAGGGACAGGGGGCTGGGCACTGAAGCTTTCTTT. Its translation is CASRRDRGLGTEAFF.

In its sample, this clonotype was seen a few times. The chain uses TRBV5-1 and TRBJ2-2, with 9 nucleotides matching TRBD2. Germline CDR1 and CDR2: SGHRS and YFSETQ. The trim removed 5 bases at V and 6 bases at J, leaving 14 bases unmatched. This CDR3 has 17 amino acids. In DNA, the CDR3 is TGCGCCAGCAGAGGTGGACTAGCGACCCCCGGGGCCGGGGAGCTGTTTTTT. It encodes CASRGGLATPGAGELFF.

This clonotype has ten or more counts. J is TRBJ2-1 and V is TRBV3-1; TRBD2 matches 7 bases. There are 16 residues in the CDR3. Germline V gene lookup returns CDR1 LGHDT and CDR2 YNNKEL (reference sequence). J gave up 4 bases and V 0 bases, and 6 bases lay outside the gene matches. The CDR3 DNA sequence: TGTGCCAGCAGCCAAGATCCGGGAGGCACGTACAATGAGCAGTTCTTC. It codes for CASSQDPGGTYNEQFF.

This clonotype was counted at least ten times. The gene calls are TRBV2 and TRBJ2-1; 14 bases align to TRBD2. The junction had 3 bases not matched to a gene; V was cut back by 3 bases and J by 8 bases. CDR3 length: 15 residues. Germline-derived CDR1 and CDR2 are SNHLY and FYNNEI. The CDR3 bases are TGTGCCAGCAGTGACGGGACTAGCGGGAGTGATGAGCAGTTCTTC. It translates to CASSDGTSGSDEQFF.

This clonotype was observed many times. This chain uses TRBV20-1 with TRBJ2-7; D ambiguous. This CDR3 is built from 12 residues. V lost 7 bases and J lost 5, with 15 bases in between. CDR1 is DFQATT and CDR2 is SNEGSKA in the germline V gene (reference sequence). CDR3 protein: CSGTWLGDEQYF. The CDR3 nucleotides are TGCAGTGGTACGTGGCTCGGAGACGAGCAGTACTTC.

This clonotype appeared a few times. The chain couples TRBV3-1 to TRBJ2-2; D remains unclear. The CDR3 length is 13 residues. V lost 5 bases and J 0 bases, leaving 4 bases between the germline ends. Germline V lookup: CDR1 LGHDT, CDR2 YNNKEL (reference sequence). In DNA, the CDR3 is TGTGCCAGCAGCGAGACGAACACCGGGGAGCTGTTTTTT. It codes for CASSETNTGELFF. The variable domain in full, with the rest retrieved from reference TRBV3-1 and TRBJ2-2, is DTAVSQTPKYLVTQMGNDKSIKCEQNLGHDTMYWYKQDSKKFLKIMFSYNNKELIINETVPNRFSPKSPDKAHLNLHINSLELGDSAVYFCASSETNTGELFFGEGSRLTVL.

The rearrangement uses TRBV6-1 and TRBJ2-1, with TRBD2 matching 12 bases. Germline-derived CDR1 and CDR2 are MNHNS and SASEGT. The CDR3 length is 17 residues. With 3 bases clipped from V and 5 bases from J, the junction kept 8 bases outside the gene matches. CDR3 in DNA: TGTGCCAGCAGTGATTTGACTAGCGGGAGCGGACACAATGAGCAGTTCTTC. Translation: CASSDLTSGSGHNEQFF.

Only one count was recorded for this clonotype. The chain uses TRBV7-2 and TRBJ2-5, with TRBD1 matching 7 bases. CDR3 length: 16 amino acids. Germline V gives CDR1 SGHTA, CDR2 FQGNSA. The trim removed 8 bases at V and 5 bases at J, leaving 17 bases unmatched. CDR3 amino acids: CASHLIPLGQFETQYF. DNA of the CDR3: TGTGCCAGCCACTTGATTCCACTGGGACAGTTCGAGACCCAGTACTTC.

This clonotype showed up just once. The gene calls are TRBV5-6 and TRBJ1-4, with D possibly being TRBD1 (5 bases). V lost 1 base to trimming and J lost 4 bases, with 8 bases between them. Looked up from germline, CDR1 is SGHDT and CDR2 is YYEEEE. This CDR3 spans 14 amino acids. CDR3 residues: CASSLPGINEKLFF. The CDR3 DNA reads TGTGCCAGCAGCTTGCCAGGGATTAATGAAAAACTGTTTTTT.

As to this clonotype: Relative to the germline gene, one junction end is altered; a read error may explain this. The V call is TRBV7-2, the J call TRBJ2-2, with 14 bases that match TRBD2. This CDR3 region has 18 residues. Germline CDR1 and CDR2: SGHTA and FQGNSA. The CDR3, as DNA: TGTGCCAGCAGCTTAGTGACTAGCGGGAGGGCCGTGGGCGGGGAGCTGCTTTTT. It yields the protein CASSLVTSGRAVGGELLF.

The rearrangement links TRBV5-6 to TRBJ1-2; D gene unclear. From germline, CDR1 is SGHDT and CDR2 YYEEEE. This CDR3 region has 13 residues. Deletions cut 4 bases from V and 6 bases from J, with 13 bases between. DNA of the CDR3: TGTGCCAGCAGCCCCCCCCGGCCCGATGGCTACACCTTC. Its protein is CASSPPRPDGYTF.

Only a few counts were recorded for this clonotype. The chain is built from TRBV19 and TRBJ2-5; D unclear. V was shortened by 3 bases and J by 2 bases, with 7 bases between the two germline ends. Germline V gene sequence: CDR1 LNHDA, CDR2 SQIVND (reference sequence). The CDR3 is made up of 13 amino acids. The CDR3 sequence is CASSISEQETQYF. The CDR3 nucleotides read TGTGCCAGTAGTATTTCAGAACAAGAGACCCAGTACTTC.

As regards this clonotype: The junction departs from germline at one end; a sequencing error may be responsible. The V call is TRBV20-1, the J call TRBJ2-7; 12 nucleotides agree with TRBD2. The CDR3 is 15 amino acids. Per the germline V gene, CDR1 is DFQATT and CDR2 is SNEGSKA (reference sequence). This CDR3 reads CSARAGTSGRNERYF. CDR3 bases: TGCAGTGCTAGAGCAGGGACTAGCGGGCGCAACGAGCGGTACTTC.

CDR3 coding DNA: TGTGCCAGCAGTGGAGATGAATGGACAGGGAGGTATGGCTACACCTTC. Residues: CASSGDEWTGRYGYTF. The V call is TRBV2, the J call TRBJ1-2; 8 nucleotides match TRBD1. With 4 bases clipped from V and 5 bases from J, the junction kept 12 bases outside the gene matches. There are 16 residues in the CDR3. CDR1 and CDR2 (germline): SNHLY, FYNNEI. The full variable domain, rest sourced from reference TRBV2 and TRBJ1-2, is EPEVTQTPSHQVTQMGQEVILRCVPISNHLYFYWYRQILGQKVEFLVSFYNNEISEKSEIFDDQFSVERPDGSNFTLKIRSTKLEDSAMYFCASSGDEWTGRYGYTFGSGTRLTVV.

This clonotype turned up a few times. The CDR3 sequence: CASSPRPSGRDEQFF. CDR3 nucleotides: TGTGCCAGCTCACCACGGCCTAGCGGGAGGGATGAGCAGTTCTTC. The chain recombines TRBV18 with TRBJ2-1; the match to TRBD2 covers 12 bases. V was clipped by 1 base and J by 8 bases; unmatched bases: 3. Per germline, CDR1 KGHSH and CDR2 LQKENI. This CDR3 has 15 residues.

The chain has TRBV11-3 and TRBJ2-4, with D uncertain. The CDR3 sequence is 12 residues long. Germline CDR1 reads SGHNT; CDR2 reads YENEEA. Trimming took 3 bases from V and 2 from J, leaving 2 bases between them. Written as DNA, the CDR3 is TGTGCCAGCAGCTTCCCCAAAAACATTCAGTACTTC. As protein: CASSFPKNIQYF.

This clonotype was picked up a small number of times. The V gene is TRBV19, the J gene TRBJ2-2; D tentatively reads TRBD1 or TRBD2 (5 bases each). Germline-derived CDR1 and CDR2 are LNHDA and SQIVND (reference sequence). The V and J ends lost 8 bases and 7 bases respectively, with 14 bases between them. The CDR3 is 13 amino acids. CDR3 bases: TGTGCCAGTCGGGACGGAAGTTTCGGGGAGCTGTTTTTT. Its protein product is CASRDGSFGELFF. Looking up the rest from reference TRBV19 and TRBJ2-2 gives the full variable domain: DGGITQSPKYLFRKEGQNVTLSCEQNLNHDAMYWYRQDPGQGLRLIYYSQIVNDFQKGDIAEGYSVSREKKESFPLTVTSAQKNPTAFYLCASRDGSFGELFFGEGSRLTVL.